This T cell receptor (beta chain) was recovered during a study of cytomegalovirus exposure and HLA in healthy donors. The PCR used 60 Vbeta and 13 Jbeta primers. Some clones are missing from TCRdb's copy, which holds only in-frame ones; the method was immunoSEQ multiplex PCR. This sample has more than 95,000 clones, with just under 80% found just once. A remark on this clone: Its target is unknown.

Study outcomes and limitations: In a later analysis, at a false discovery rate of 0.05, fewer than 20,000 TCR beta sequences were associated with HLA alleles. In a later analysis, across HLA loci, associated TCR counts were highest for DRB1, lowest for HLA-C. Reportedly, HLA-A and HLA-B alleles of most subjects were accurately predicted from TCR beta. The authors considered a cluster of highly shared sequence variants likely to be a sequencing artifact.

Trimming took 6 bases from V and 1 from J; bases not matched to a gene: 8. Germline V gene data show CDR1 as ENHRY and CDR2 as SYGVKD. CDR3 length equals 17 residues. The chain is built from TRBV10-3 and TRBJ2-2; the match to TRBD2 covers 10 bases. Sample: PBMCs. The sequence came from a male donor in good health and CMV-seronegative. The CDR3 region has the DNA TGTGCCATCAGCGCGAAGAGCGGGAGGGTGAACACCGGGGAGCTGTTTTTT. It translates to CAISAKSGRVNTGELFF.